Following are 24 T cell receptor beta chains from one sample sequenced in a study of T cell clonality in common variable immunodeficiency. Their target antigens are unknown. Study outcomes and limitations: Common variable immunodeficiency TCR beta sequences reportedly had fewer deletions and N-nucleotide insertions.

Only in-frame clones appear in the TCRdb table, and some are missing; sequencing was by immunoSEQ multiplex PCR. There are about 17,000 clones in the sample, none observed a single time. Sequenced input: peripheral blood mononuclear cells. These receptors came from a human donor with common variable immunodeficiency.

This clone was counted between two and nine times. The read stops 3 residues short of the end of the CDR3; the missing end is completed from the germline J gene. This chain uses TRBV11-2 with TRBJ1-2; D call uncertain. Deletions cut 1 base from V and 4 bases from J, with 7 bases between. The CDR3 totals 13 residues. Germline values: CDR1 SGHAT, CDR2 FQNNGV. The CDR3 spells CASSLGRTYGYTF. The CDR3 bases that were read are TGTGCCAGCAGCTTAGGCAGAACCTATGGC.

Note on this clone: The CDR3 end falls 3 residues outside the read, so it is completed with the germline J gene. The rearrangement uses TRBV11-2 and TRBJ2-3; D remains unclear. CDR1 and CDR2 (germline): SGHAT, FQNNGV. The CDR3 sequence is 15 residues long. V was cut by 5 bases and J by 6 bases, with 18 bases left in between. CDR3 amino acids: CASSLFSGAPDTQYF. Incomplete CDR3 DNA: TGTGCCAGCAGCCTTTTCTCGGGTGCGCCGGATACG.

This clone showed up just a few times. The read falls 3 residues short of the CDR3 end, and the missing part is taken from the germline J gene. The rearrangement joins TRBV7-9 to TRBJ1-1; the match to TRBD1 covers 12 bases. This CDR3 spans 13 amino acids. Germline-derived CDR1 and CDR2 are SEHNR and FQNEAQ (reference sequence). The CDR3 is CASSPSGTGGAFF. Partial CDR3 DNA: TGTGCCAGCAGCCCTTCCGGGACAGGGGGC. Drawing the rest from reference TRBV7-9 and TRBJ1-1, the complete variable domain is DTGVSQNPRHKITKRGQNVTFRCDPISEHNRLYWYRQTLGQGPEFLTYFQNEAQLEKSRLLSDRFSAERPKGSFSTLEIQRTEQGDSAMYLCASSPSGTGGAFFGQGTRLTVV.

This clone has a count of ten or more. The DNA ends 3 residues before the CDR3 does, and the rest of the CDR3 is filled in from the germline J gene. The chain is built from TRBV18 and TRBJ2-5; 8 nucleotides agree with TRBD1. Trimming at V came to 0 bases and at J to 5 bases, leaving 2 bases not matched to a gene. CDR3 size: 14 residues. The germline V gene encodes CDR1 KGHSH and CDR2 LQKENI. CDR3 sequence reads: CASSPPTGVETQYF. The sequenced CDR3 bases are TGTGCCAGCTCACCACCGACAGGGGTCGAGACC.

This clone was seen a handful of times. The CDR3 extends 3 residues past the end of the read, so its final part is completed from the germline J gene. The chain joins TRBV19 to TRBJ1-2; no clear D gene. Trimming shortened V by 6 bases and J by 3 bases, and 5 bases separated the two germline ends. The germline CDR1 and CDR2 sequences are LNHDA and SQIVND (reference sequence). The CDR3 is 11 residues long. The CDR3 spells CASRQYYGYTF. The sequenced part of the CDR3 DNA is TGTGCCAGTAGGCAGTACTATGGC.

This clone was seen many times. The missing CDR3 end, 3 residues past where the read stops, is filled in from the germline J gene. The chain employs TRBV6-2 or TRBV6-3 and TRBJ1-1; D gene ambiguous. The CDR3 sequence is 13 residues long. Germline V gene lookup returns CDR1 MNHEY and CDR2 SVGEGT. With 6 bases removed from V and 4 bases from J, the gap between germline ends came to 12 bases. The CDR3: CASSRTLATEAFF. The CDR3 bases that were read are TGTGCCAGCAGCCGCACCCTGGCCACTGAA.

With regard to this clone: The read halts 3 residues ahead of the CDR3 end, with the missing end drawn from the germline J gene. This chain connects TRBV19 to TRBJ2-1; no definite D call. V was pared by 1 base and J by 0 bases, with 10 bases between. The CDR3 has 16 residues. Germline CDR1 is LNHDA and CDR2 is SQIVND (reference sequence). The CDR3 DNA, read in part, is TGTGCCAGTAGTATAGTCGGTTATAGCTCCTACAATGAG. Its translation: CASSIVGYSSYNE. The complete CDR3 reads CASSIVGYSSYNEQFF.

Sample share makes this clone medium-sized (0.01 to 0.1%). Read data end 3 residues before the CDR3 end; the end is taken from the germline J gene. The rearrangement links TRBV7-3 to TRBJ2-7, with D possibly TRBD1 on 5 matching bases. CDR3 size: 14 residues. V lost 2 bases and J lost 4, with 12 bases in between. Looked up from germline, CDR1 is SGHTA and CDR2 is FQGTGA. CDR3 residues: CASSLFPGNYEQYF. CDR3 DNA (partial): TGTGCCAGCAGCTTATTCCCAGGGAATTACGAG.

This clone was found a few times. The CDR3 is cut off 3 residues early in the read; its end comes from the germline J gene. The chain links TRBV2 to TRBJ2-1; perhaps TRBD2 as D (6 bases). Trimming pared 3 bases from V and 4 bases from J, leaving 7 bases between. CDR3 length: 13 residues. CDR1 is SNHLY and CDR2 is FYNNEI in the germline V gene. CDR3 in amino acids: CASSEGLYNEQFF. Incomplete CDR3 DNA: TGTGCCAGCAGTGAGGGACTTTACAATGAG.

This clone showed up just a few times. The CDR3 extends 3 residues past the end of the read, so its final part is completed from the germline J gene. J is TRBJ1-5 and V is TRBV19, with no clear D. The V gene's germline CDR1 is LNHDA and CDR2 SQIVND (reference sequence). CDR3 size: 12 residues. V shed 6 bases and J shed 5 bases, with 8 bases lying between them. Partial CDR3 DNA: TGTGCCAGTAGCCCTCTTGATCAGCCC. Its translation is CASSPLDQP. The full CDR3 sequence reads CASSPLDQPQHF.

This clone was observed a few times. The read comes to an end 3 residues before the CDR3 does, leaving the germline J gene to fill in the end. The chain links TRBV18 to TRBJ1-4, with D perhaps matching TRBD1 (5 bases). Germline-derived CDR1 and CDR2 are KGHSH and LQKENI. V lost 3 bases and J lost 8, with 13 bases in between. The CDR3 is 14 amino acids. The CDR3 loop is CASSPTEGREKLFF. The sequenced CDR3 bases are TGTGCCAGCTCACCGACCGAGGGGCGAGAAAAA.

This clone was counted many times. The observed sequence ends 3 residues before the CDR3 terminus, with the missing tail filled in from the germline J gene. The chain is built from TRBV2 and TRBJ2-1; weak D call: TRBD1 (5 bases). In germline, CDR1 is SNHLY, CDR2 FYNNEI. V dropped 7 bases and J dropped 9 bases, with 16 bases sitting between them. CDR3 length: 13 amino acids. CDR3: CASNDLTDSEQFF. The CDR3 bases that were read are TGTGCCAGCAACGACCTGACCGACAGTGAG.

This clone showed up just a few times. The CDR3 loop reads CASSEQGSYNEQFF. CDR3 bases read: TGTGCCAGCAGTGAGCAGGGTTCCTACAATGAG. The chain employs TRBV6-1 and TRBJ2-1, with D possibly being TRBD1 (5 bases). The read halts 3 residues ahead of the CDR3 end, with the missing end drawn from the germline J gene. CDR3 length: 14 residues. The V end lost 3 bases, the J end lost 1 base, and 7 bases lay between the germline ends. CDR1 is MNHNS, CDR2 SASEGT, per germline.

This clone was recorded many times. The sequenced fragment ends 3 residues before the CDR3 boundary, so the rest is inferred from the germline J gene. V gene TRBV2 combines with J gene TRBJ2-3, with 10 nucleotides matching TRBD2. The germline V gene encodes CDR1 SNHLY and CDR2 FYNNEI. V trimming: 7 bases; J trimming: 1 base; junction bases outside the gene matches: 5. The CDR3 consists of 15 residues. The CDR3: CASIPLAGGTDTQYF. The CDR3 bases that were read are TGTGCCAGCATCCCGCTAGCGGGGGGCACAGATACG.

There are many counts of this clone. The read ends 3 residues before the CDR3 terminus; that terminus is restored from the germline J gene. The V call is TRBV19, the J call TRBJ2-1; 8 bases agree with TRBD1. The CDR3 length is 15 residues. J lost 4 bases, V lost 5 bases, and 7 bases had no gene match. Germline-derived CDR1 and CDR2 are LNHDA and SQIVND (reference sequence). The sequenced part of the CDR3 DNA is TGTGCCAGTAGTCCGGGGACAGGATTTTACAATGAG. This translates into CASSPGTGFYNE. The CDR3 as a whole reads CASSPGTGFYNEQFF.

Concerning this clone itself: The DNA ends 3 residues before the CDR3 does, and the rest of the CDR3 is filled in from the germline J gene. V gene TRBV5-1 combines with J gene TRBJ2-3; the D gene is possibly TRBD1 (5 bases). Germline CDR1 and CDR2: SGHRS and YFSETQ. The V and J ends lost 3 bases and 2 bases respectively, with 7 bases between them. CDR3 length: 13 amino acids. The DNA read from the CDR3 is TGCGCCAGCAGCTCAGGGTCCACAGATACG. Protein: CASSSGSTDT. The CDR3 in full is CASSSGSTDTQYF.

This clone was seen repeatedly, ten times or more. The missing CDR3 end, 3 residues past where the read stops, is filled in from the germline J gene. The chain recombines TRBV7-2 with TRBJ2-3; possibly TRBD2 for D (5 bases). Per the germline V gene, CDR1 is SGHTA and CDR2 is FQGNSA. The CDR3 consists of 13 residues. The CDR3 sequence is CASSSEGPLSQYF. CDR3 DNA, as far as it was read: TGTGCCAGCAGCTCCGAGGGCCCCCTGTCG.

This clone was recorded many times. The read comes to an end 3 residues before the CDR3 does, leaving the germline J gene to fill in the end. The J gene is TRBJ2-1, the V gene TRBV7-2; 8 bases agree with TRBD1. The CDR3 runs 14 residues. Germline lookup yields CDR1 SGHTA and CDR2 FQGNSA. After removal of 5 bases from V and 5 bases from J, the junction contained 5 bases not matched to a gene. The CDR3 here is CASSLPGGHNEQFF. The DNA read from the CDR3 is TGTGCCAGCAGCCTTCCAGGGGGCCACAATGAG. Complete variable domain (other parts from reference TRBV7-2 and TRBJ2-1): GAGVSQSPSNKVTEKGKDVELRCDPISGHTALYWYRQSLGQGLEFLIYFQGNSAPDKSGLPSDRFSAERTGGSVSTLTIQRTQQEDSAVYLCASSLPGGHNEQFFGPGTRLTVL.

This clone was recorded a few times. The read finishes 3 residues shy of the CDR3 end, and the germline J gene is used to complete it. The V call is TRBV5-1, the J call TRBJ2-5, with D hard to call. The V end was cut by 2 bases, the J end by 3 bases, with 8 bases between. The CDR3 length is 13 residues. The germline V gene has CDR1 SGHRS and CDR2 YFSETQ. Incomplete CDR3 DNA: TGCGCCAGCAGCTTCGGTCCGGAAGAGACC. Amino acids: CASSFGPEET. The whole CDR3 sequence is CASSFGPEETQYF.

Many counts were recorded for this clone. The read ends 3 residues early relative to the CDR3; the germline J gene fills the gap. The rearrangement uses TRBV7-9 and TRBJ2-7; 7 bases are a match to TRBD1. This CDR3 spans 14 amino acids. Germline V CDR1 and CDR2: SEHNR, FQNEAQ (reference sequence). V lost 6 bases and J lost 0; bases outside the gene matches: 5. CDR3 amino acids: CASRHGTDSYEQYF. The DNA read from the CDR3 is TGTGCCAGCAGGCACGGGACAGACTCCTACGAG.

A note on this clone: The sequenced fragment ends 3 residues before the CDR3 boundary, so the rest is inferred from the germline J gene. This chain connects TRBV7-9 to TRBJ1-5; D remains ambiguous. CDR1 and CDR2 (germline): SEHNR, FQNEAQ (reference sequence). This CDR3 spans 12 amino acids. V was trimmed by 3 bases and J by 4 bases, leaving 4 bases between them. CDR3 in amino acids: CASSFPNQPQHF. CDR3 DNA, as far as it was read: TGTGCCAGCAGCTTCCCGAATCAGCCC.

This clone has only a few counts. The CDR3 sequence is CASSGGTDTQYF. The sequenced part of the CDR3 DNA is TGTGCCAGCAGTGGCGGCACAGATACG. J is TRBJ2-3 and V is TRBV6-1, with unresolved D. The missing CDR3 end, 3 residues past where the read stops, is filled in from the germline J gene. Germline V gene lookup returns CDR1 MNHNS and CDR2 SASEGT. The CDR3 contains 12 residues. The ends were cut back, 4 bases at V and 1 base at J, with 3 bases in the middle.

As regards this clone: The read terminates 3 residues before the CDR3 end, so the remaining end is supplied by the germline J gene. The chain couples TRBV2 to TRBJ2-1; D ambiguous. This CDR3 is built from 12 residues. The V end lost 3 bases, the J end lost 6 bases, and 6 bases lay between the germline ends. Germline CDR1 reads SNHLY; CDR2 reads FYNNEI. CDR3 region: CASSDFVNEQFF. The DNA read from the CDR3 is TGTGCCAGCAGTGACTTTGTCAATGAG.

This clone turned up a few times. The CDR3 is cut off 3 residues early in the read; its end comes from the germline J gene. The chain combines TRBV5-1 with TRBJ2-2; 10 nucleotides agree with TRBD2. This CDR3 spans 15 amino acids. CDR1 and CDR2 from the germline V gene are SGHRS and YFSETQ. With 3 bases clipped from V and 3 bases from J, the junction kept 2 bases outside the gene matches. The sequenced part of the CDR3 DNA is TGCGCCAGCAGCTCCCTAGCGGGAGACACCGGGGAG. Encoded protein: CASSSLAGDTGE. The CDR3 as a whole reads CASSSLAGDTGELFF.